This T cell receptor (beta chain) stems from a study of response to subunit inactivated influenza vaccine. Overall study findings and caveats: A suggestion made by the authors is that each seasonal influenza vaccination recruits few new T cells.

The CDR3 runs to 16 residues. V was cut by 6 bases and J by 8 bases, with 20 bases left in between. A single record per CDR3 protein comes from TCRdb applying MiXCR to the RT-PCR reads. The sample includes approximately 490,000 distinct CDR3 sequences, 6.5% to 8% of them seen just once. A remark on this clonotype: Its antigen is not identified.

This rearrangement joins TRBV12-3 or TRBV12-4 to TRBJ1-6; tentatively, D is TRBD1 (6 bases). The sequences come from PBMCs from blood, collected less than 30 months after vaccination. The sequence came from a man aged 50 to 75 who received an inactivated influenza vaccine. CDR3 nucleotides: TGTGCCAGCAGCAGATCCTTCGACAGGATTTATTCACCCCTCCACTTT. Its protein is CASSRSFDRIYSPLHF.